Presented here are 23 T cell receptor beta chains from one specimen sequenced in a study of T cells in Graves' hyperthyroidism and ophthalmopathy (dated by TCRdb to the late 2010s). Libraries were prepared through multiplex PCR. Sequencing used an Illumina HiSeq 2000. TCR beta CDR3 regions were amplified from RNA transcripts. For the first round of RT-PCR on the TCR CDR3, the HTBI primer set was used together with the Qiagen OneStep RT-PCR kit. Using fastp at Q25 and MiXCR, TCRdb reprocessed the public reads and kept productive beta chains. Identical CDR3 protein sequences are pooled into one entry, listed with their most common genes and DNA. The sample table records about 420,000 distinct CDR3 sequences; around 14% of these occur just once. Of the sample, around an eighth is held by the ten largest clones. The specimen was blood. The receptors originated from a woman younger than 30 with Graves' hyperthyroidism.

This clonotype was seen many times. The V call is TRBV7-2, the J call TRBJ2-2, with a possible D match to TRBD2 (6 bases). This CDR3 comprises 16 residues. Per germline, CDR1 SGHTA and CDR2 FQGNSA. Trimming took 3 bases from V and 4 from J, leaving 15 bases between them. The CDR3 sequence: CASSFLGGESTGELFF. CDR3 sequence (DNA): TGTGCCAGCAGCTTCCTCGGGGGTGAGAGCACCGGGGAGCTGTTTTTT.

V and J are TRBV20-1 and TRBJ2-2; D possibly matches TRBD1 or TRBD2 (5 bases each). CDR3 size: 19 residues. Per germline, CDR1 DFQATT and CDR2 SNEGSKA (reference sequence). V lost 6 bases, J lost 1 base, and 27 bases lay in between. CDR3 sequence reads: CSAQRWGRAERVNTGELFF. The CDR3 nucleotides read TGCAGTGCACAGAGGTGGGGACGCGCGGAGAGGGTGAACACCGGGGAGCTGTTTTTT.

Comments on this clonotype: This may arise from a read error, as a much more abundant clone is one base away. CDR3 nucleotide sequence: TGTGCCAGCAGGCAGGGGGCTCTCGAGCATTACTTC. This sequence encodes CASRQGALEHYF. The rearrangement links TRBV28 to TRBJ2-7; 8 nucleotides match TRBD1. The CDR3 consists of 12 residues. Germline V gene data show CDR1 as MDHEN and CDR2 as SYDVKM.

This clonotype was seen only a few times. This chain uses TRBV5-1 with TRBJ2-7; TRBD2 matches 11 bases. The CDR3 has 16 amino acids. The junction had 8 bases not matched to a gene; V was cut back by 4 bases and J by 2 bases. Per germline, CDR1 SGHRS and CDR2 YFSETQ. Here the CDR3 reads CASSPSPGLAAYEQYF. The DNA for the CDR3 is TGCGCCAGCAGCCCTTCTCCGGGACTAGCGGCCTACGAGCAGTACTTC.

V gene TRBV6-2 or TRBV6-3 combines with J gene TRBJ1-6, with unresolved D. The V and J ends lost 2 bases and 5 bases respectively, with 7 bases between them. CDR1 and CDR2 (germline): MNHEY, SVGEGT. The CDR3 has 14 amino acids. In DNA form, the CDR3 reads TGTGCCAGCAGTTACGAGGCCAATAATTCACCCCTCCACTTT. The encoded protein is CASSYEANNSPLHF.

The rearrangement uses TRBV4-1 and TRBJ2-5; 12 nucleotides agree with TRBD2. The germline gives CDR1 MGHRA, CDR2 YSYEKL. This CDR3 contains 19 residues. The V gene end was trimmed by 2 bases and the J gene end by 3 bases; junction bases not matched to a gene: 13. This CDR3 reads CASSQRRASGGASEETQYF. The CDR3 DNA is TGCGCCAGCAGCCAACGGAGGGCTAGCGGGGGGGCCTCGGAAGAGACCCAGTACTTC.

The rearrangement joins TRBV11-2 to TRBJ2-1; no firm D call. CDR3 length equals 14 residues. V lost 4 bases and J lost 16, with 23 bases in between. The V gene's germline CDR1 is SGHAT and CDR2 FQNNGV. The DNA for the CDR3 is TGTGCCAGCAGCTCCCTTCAACATAGAGGTGGCTTATTCTTC. Amino acid sequence: CASSSLQHRGGLFF.

Details on this clonotype: Being one base from a much bigger clone, this may be a read error. This CDR3 fails to terminate in the conserved phenylalanine or tryptophan, so it likely reflects a read error. The J gene is TRBJ1-2, the V gene TRBV12-3 or TRBV12-4; 10 nucleotides agree with TRBD1. This CDR3 spans 15 amino acids. Losses at the gene ends were 6 bases for V and 3 bases for J; bases not matched to a gene: 7. The DNA of the CDR3 is TGTGCCAGCAGGGGGGGACAGGGGCCGGACTATGGCTACACCCTC. Protein: CASRGGQGPDYGYTL.

The chain combines TRBV9 with TRBJ2-5; TRBD2 might be the D (6 bases). V lost 0 bases and J 4 bases, leaving 10 bases between the germline ends. CDR3 length equals 14 residues. CDR1 is SGDLS and CDR2 is YYNGEE in the germline V gene. The CDR3 loop reads CASSVDLGGETQYF. The CDR3 region has the DNA TGTGCCAGCAGCGTAGATTTGGGGGGAGAGACCCAGTACTTC.

This clonotype was picked up a small number of times. V gene TRBV6-2 or TRBV6-3 combines with J gene TRBJ2-3; D gene ambiguous. V was cut by 8 bases and J by 2 bases, with 17 bases left in between. CDR1 MNHEY and CDR2 SVGEGT come from the germline V gene. CDR3 size: 15 residues. CDR3 nucleotides: TGTGCCAGCCGCCCGCGGCCCCTGAACACAGATACGCAGTATTTT. Translated, it gives CASRPRPLNTDTQYF.

In this sample, this clonotype turned up many times. This rearrangement joins TRBV2 to TRBJ1-2; TRBD1 matches 7 bases. This CDR3 has 14 amino acids. The junction had 7 bases not matched to a gene; V was cut back by 1 base and J by 8 bases. CDR1 is SNHLY and CDR2 is FYNNEI in the germline V gene. The CDR3: CASSEGQGFGGYTF. The CDR3 region has the DNA TGTGCCAGCAGTGAAGGACAGGGTTTCGGCGGCTACACCTTC. Complete variable domain (other parts from reference TRBV2 and TRBJ1-2): EPEVTQTPSHQVTQMGQEVILRCVPISNHLYFYWYRQILGQKVEFLVSFYNNEISEKSEIFDDQFSVERPDGSNFTLKIRSTKLEDSAMYFCASSEGQGFGGYTFGSGTRLTVV.

This clonotype was counted a few times. V usage is TRBV12-3 or TRBV12-4 and J usage is TRBJ1-5, with D possibly being TRBD1 (5 bases). Trimming took off 5 bases at V and 0 bases at J, with 14 bases between the two ends. The CDR3 loop spans 16 amino acids. The DNA for the CDR3 is TGTGCCAGCAGTCTAGGGGCCCCCGATAGCAATCAGCCCCAGCATTTT. Translated, it gives CASSLGAPDSNQPQHF.

This clonotype was detected once. The rearrangement joins TRBV28 to TRBJ2-7; TRBD2 aligns across 11 bases. Losses at the gene ends were 3 bases for V and 6 bases for J; bases not matched to a gene: 7. The V gene's germline CDR1 is MDHEN and CDR2 SYDVKM. The CDR3 sequence is 15 residues long. The DNA of the CDR3 is TGTGCCAGCAGTTTCCGTAGCGGGAGGGCCGGCGAGCAGTACTTC. It translates to CASSFRSGRAGEQYF.

The chain carries TRBV7-8 and TRBJ2-7, with 9 bases matching TRBD2. The trim removed 1 base at V and 1 base at J, leaving 11 bases unmatched. This CDR3 region has 18 residues. The germline CDR1 and CDR2 sequences are SGHVS and FQNEAQ. This CDR3 reads CASSLEEATSGRSYEQYF. The CDR3 nucleotides read TGTGCCAGCAGCTTAGAAGAGGCGACTAGCGGCCGTTCCTACGAGCAGTACTTC.

This clonotype occurred many times. The rearrangement links TRBV20-1 to TRBJ2-1; TRBD2 might be the D (6 bases). Trimming took off 6 bases at V and 8 bases at J, with 20 bases between the two ends. This CDR3 has 14 amino acids. CDR1 DFQATT and CDR2 SNEGSKA come from the germline V gene (reference sequence). The CDR3 sequence is CSAYEGLLRHEQFF. As DNA, the CDR3 is TGCAGTGCGTATGAGGGACTTCTCCGTCATGAGCAGTTCTTC.

This clonotype was counted at least ten times. J is TRBJ1-5 and V is TRBV6-1; a possible D gene is TRBD1 (5 bases). This CDR3 is 16 amino acids long. The V and J ends lost 2 bases and 3 bases respectively, with 14 bases between them. Germline V gene sequence: CDR1 MNHNS, CDR2 SASEGT. The CDR3 coding sequence is TGTGCCAGCAGTGAACTGCCACAGGCCTACAATCAGCCCCAGCATTTT. Its translation is CASSELPQAYNQPQHF.

In this sample, this clonotype turned up many times. This chain connects TRBV5-8 to TRBJ2-1; D is perhaps TRBD2 (5 bases). The CDR3 has 14 amino acids. Trimming cost V 2 bases and J 4 bases, with 10 bases left between them. Germline values: CDR1 SGHTS, CDR2 YDEGEE. The CDR3: CASSLRAAYNEQFF. CDR3 nucleotide sequence: TGTGCCAGCAGCTTACGAGCGGCTTACAATGAGCAGTTCTTC.

At least ten counts were recorded for this clonotype. The rearrangement uses TRBV28 and TRBJ2-1; D is unclear. V shed 1 base and J shed 8 bases, with 15 bases lying between them. The CDR3 runs to 15 residues. Looked up from germline, CDR1 is MDHEN and CDR2 is SYDVKM. The CDR3 here is CASSLFVGLEDEQFF. Here the CDR3 DNA reads TGTGCCAGCAGTTTATTTGTAGGGCTCGAAGATGAGCAGTTCTTC. Drawing the rest from reference TRBV28 and TRBJ2-1, the complete variable domain is DVKVTQSSRYLVKRTGEKVFLECVQDMDHENMFWYRQDPGLGLRLIYFSYDVKMKEKGDIPEGYSVSREKKERFSLILESASTNQTSMYLCASSLFVGLEDEQFFGPGTRLTVL.

This clonotype was seen a few times. A much larger clone is a single base away; this may be a read error. The rearrangement uses TRBV18 and TRBJ2-2; a weak D match, TRBD2 (5 bases). The CDR3 extends over 12 amino acids. CDR1 and CDR2 from the germline V gene are KGHSH and LQKENI. The CDR3 protein is CASSTVTGELSF. DNA of the CDR3: TGTGCCAGCTCAACCGTCACCGGGGAGCTGTCTTTT. The whole variable domain, filled in from reference TRBV18 and TRBJ2-2, reads NAGVMQNPRHLVRRRGQEARLRCSPMKGHSHVYWYRQLPEEGLKFMVYLQKENIIDESGMPKERFSAEFPKEGPSILRIQQVVRGDSAAYFCASSTVTGELSFGEGSRLTVL.

In its sample, this clonotype was seen many times. The chain combines TRBV20-1 with TRBJ2-3, with 8 bases lining up with TRBD1. V shed 5 bases and J 0 bases; nucleotides not matched to a gene: 7. The CDR3 is 15 amino acids. The germline gives CDR1 DFQATT, CDR2 SNEGSKA (reference sequence). CDR3 nucleotides: TGCAGTGCTTCCGTCAGGGGGCCTAGCACAGATACGCAGTATTTT. It encodes CSASVRGPSTDTQYF.

This clonotype has a count of ten or more. The rearrangement uses TRBV11-2 and TRBJ1-1, with D possibly TRBD1 on 5 matching bases. Trimming removed 4 bases at V and 0 bases at J, with 12 bases between. CDR1 SGHAT and CDR2 FQNNGV come from the germline V gene. This CDR3 is built from 15 residues. The CDR3 sequence is CASSWRTPMNTEAFF. Here the CDR3 DNA reads TGTGCCAGCAGCTGGCGGACACCGATGAACACTGAAGCTTTCTTT. Full variable domain (remainder filled in from reference TRBV11-2 and TRBJ1-1): EAGVAQSPRYKIIEKRQSVAFWCNPISGHATLYWYQQILGQGPKLLIQFQNNGVVDDSQLPKDRFSAERLKGVDSTLKIQPAKLEDSAVYLCASSWRTPMNTEAFFGQGTRLTVV.

Ten or more counts support this clonotype. The rearrangement links TRBV7-6 to TRBJ2-1; the match to TRBD1 covers 8 bases. CDR3 length equals 16 residues. Germline loops: CDR1 SGHVS, CDR2 FNYEAQ. With V trimmed by 5 bases and J by 8 bases, 14 bases remained unmatched. CDR3 amino acids: CASSLRTGPKGDEQFF. Written as DNA, the CDR3 is TGTGCCAGCAGCCTCCGGACAGGGCCCAAAGGTGATGAGCAGTTCTTC. Filled out from reference TRBV7-6 and TRBJ2-1, the complete variable domain reads GAGVSQSPRYKVTKRGQDVALRCDPISGHVSLYWYRQALGQGPEFLTYFNYEAQQDKSGLPNDRFSAERPEGSISTLTIQRTEQRDSAMYRCASSLRTGPKGDEQFFGPGTRLTVL.

This clonotype was counted a few times. The chain couples TRBV7-9 to TRBJ2-3; 10 nucleotides line up with TRBD2. Trimming took 3 bases from V and 6 from J; bases not matched to a gene: 9. The CDR3 totals 16 residues. The germline V gene has CDR1 SEHNR and CDR2 FQNEAQ (reference sequence). The CDR3 here is CASSLGISGRSDTQYF. The CDR3 DNA reads as TGTGCCAGCAGCTTGGGAATTAGCGGGAGGTCGGATACGCAGTATTTT.